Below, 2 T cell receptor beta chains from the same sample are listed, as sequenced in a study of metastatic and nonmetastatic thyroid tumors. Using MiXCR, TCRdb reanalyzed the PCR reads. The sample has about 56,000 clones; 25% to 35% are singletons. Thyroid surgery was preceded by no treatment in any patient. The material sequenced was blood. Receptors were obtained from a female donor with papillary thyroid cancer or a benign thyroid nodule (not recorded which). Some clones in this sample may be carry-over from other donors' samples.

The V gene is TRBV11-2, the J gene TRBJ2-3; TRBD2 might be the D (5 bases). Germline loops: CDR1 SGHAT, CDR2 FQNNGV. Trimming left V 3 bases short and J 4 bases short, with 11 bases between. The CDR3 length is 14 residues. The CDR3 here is CASSLASGADTQYF. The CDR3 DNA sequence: TGTGCCAGCAGCTTGGCTTCCGGGGCAGATACGCAGTATTTT.

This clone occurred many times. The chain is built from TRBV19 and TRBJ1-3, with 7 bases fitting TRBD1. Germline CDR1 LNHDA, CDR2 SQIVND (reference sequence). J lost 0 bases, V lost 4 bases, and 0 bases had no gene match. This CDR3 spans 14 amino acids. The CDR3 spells CASSTGGSGNTIYF. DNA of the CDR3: TGTGCCAGTAGTACAGGGGGCTCTGGAAACACCATATATTTT.